The sequence of this T cell receptor beta chain was determined in a study of blood T cell repertoires in COVID-19. With 5 bases removed from V and 1 base from J, the gap between germline ends came to 16 bases. CDR3 length: 17 residues. CDR1 is SGHRS, CDR2 YFSETQ, per germline. Generated by immunoSEQ multiplex PCR, the TCRdb table keeps only in-frame clones and is missing some. In the table there are over 95,000 clones, 80% to 90% of which are singletons. This receptor was obtained from a human donor with acute or convalescent COVID-19. The donor label of this sample is uncertain. This chain links TRBV5-1 with TRBJ1-6; weak D call: TRBD1 (5 bases). What was sequenced was peripheral blood. The CDR3 is CASREGPSLSYNSPLHF. In DNA form, the CDR3 reads TGCGCCAGCAGGGAGGGGCCCTCACTTTCCTATAATTCACCCCTCCACTTT.